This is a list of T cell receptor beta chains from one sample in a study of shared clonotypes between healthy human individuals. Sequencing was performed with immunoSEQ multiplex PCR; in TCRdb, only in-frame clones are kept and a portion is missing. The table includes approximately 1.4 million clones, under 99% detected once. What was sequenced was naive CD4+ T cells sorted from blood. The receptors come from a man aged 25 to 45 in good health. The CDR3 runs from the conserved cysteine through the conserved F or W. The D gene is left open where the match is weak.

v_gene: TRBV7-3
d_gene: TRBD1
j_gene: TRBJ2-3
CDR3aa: CASSSTGGFTDTQYF
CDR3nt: TGTGCCAGCAGCTCCACAGGGGGTTTCACAGATACGCAGTATTTT

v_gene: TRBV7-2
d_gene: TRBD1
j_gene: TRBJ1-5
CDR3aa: CASSSQGQGNQPQHF
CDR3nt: TGTGCCAGCAGCTCACAGGGGCAGGGCAATCAGCCCCAGCATTTT

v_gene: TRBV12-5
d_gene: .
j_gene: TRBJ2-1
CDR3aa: CASGGRYNEQFF
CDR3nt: TGTGCTAGCGGAGGAAGGTACAATGAGCAGTTCTTC

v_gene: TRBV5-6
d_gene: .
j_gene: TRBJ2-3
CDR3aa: CASSTALRGRSDTQYF
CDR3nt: TGTGCCAGCAGCACCGCTTTGCGGGGTCGTTCAGATACGCAGTATTTT

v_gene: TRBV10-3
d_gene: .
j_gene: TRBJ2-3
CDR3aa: CAISAPRSTDTQYF
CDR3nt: TGTGCCATCAGTGCTCCTAGGAGCACAGATACGCAGTATTTT

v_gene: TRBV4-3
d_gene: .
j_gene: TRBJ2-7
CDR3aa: CASSQVLPPGGSSYEQYF
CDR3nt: TGCGCCAGCAGCCAAGTTCTCCCTCCCGGCGGAAGCTCCTACGAGCAGTACTTC

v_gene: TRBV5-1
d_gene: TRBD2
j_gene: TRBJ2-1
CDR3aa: CASSGSLAASYNEQFF
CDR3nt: TGCGCCAGCAGCGGATCCCTAGCGGCCTCCTACAATGAGCAGTTCTTC

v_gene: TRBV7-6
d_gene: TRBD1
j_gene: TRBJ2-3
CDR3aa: CASSLGAGGGTDTQYF
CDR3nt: TGTGCCAGCAGCTTAGGGGCAGGGGGCGGAACAGATACGCAGTATTTT

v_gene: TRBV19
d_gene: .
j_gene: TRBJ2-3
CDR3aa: CASSISRLSTDTQYF
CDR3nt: TGTGCCAGTAGTATAAGCAGGCTCAGCACAGATACGCAGTATTTT

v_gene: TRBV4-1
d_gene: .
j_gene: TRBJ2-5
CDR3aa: CASSQDEWETQYF
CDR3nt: TGCGCCAGCAGTCAGGACGAATGGGAGACCCAGTACTTC

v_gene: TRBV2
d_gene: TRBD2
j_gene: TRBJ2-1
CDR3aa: CASSGLAGNNEQFF
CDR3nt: TGTGCCAGCAGTGGACTAGCGGGGAACAATGAGCAGTTCTTC